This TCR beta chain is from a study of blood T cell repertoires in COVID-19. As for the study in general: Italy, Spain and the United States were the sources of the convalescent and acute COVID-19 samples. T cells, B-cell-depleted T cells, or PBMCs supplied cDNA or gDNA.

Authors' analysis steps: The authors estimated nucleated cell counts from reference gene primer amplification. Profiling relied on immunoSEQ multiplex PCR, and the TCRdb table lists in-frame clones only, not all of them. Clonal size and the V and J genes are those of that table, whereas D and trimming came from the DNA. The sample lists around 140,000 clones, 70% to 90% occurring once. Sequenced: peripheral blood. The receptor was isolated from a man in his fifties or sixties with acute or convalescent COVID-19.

The CDR3 region is CASSPSRVGQGLFQPQHF. The CDR3 nucleotides are TGTGCCAGCAGTCCCAGCCGCGTAGGGCAGGGCTTATTTCAGCCCCAGCATTTT. The chain links TRBV28 to TRBJ1-5; a possible D gene is TRBD1 (5 bases). From germline, CDR1 is MDHEN and CDR2 SYDVKM. CDR3 size: 18 residues. Trimming removed 5 bases at V and 6 bases at J, with 26 bases between.